These 25 T cell receptor beta chains came from one sample sequenced in a study of T cell responses to AZD1222 COVID-19 vaccine. Method: immunoSEQ multiplex PCR; TCRdb's copy keeps in-frame clones and lacks some. The sample has around 110,000 clones; roughly nine tenths are singletons. The sample here was peripheral blood, taken on day 0 of AZD1222 vaccination. These receptors were collected from an adult in good health.

This clone was seen a single time. V usage is TRBV7-3 and J usage is TRBJ2-7; 8 nucleotides line up with TRBD2. Trimming took 1 base from V and 4 from J; bases not matched to a gene: 6. CDR1 and CDR2 (germline): SGHTA, FQGTGA. This CDR3 is built from 15 residues. CDR3 nucleotides: TGTGCCAGCAGCTTAAGTGGACGGGGGGGTTACGAGCAGTACTTC. This encodes CASSLSGRGGYEQYF.

On this clone: An end of the junction differs from the germline gene, which may be a read error. The genes are TRBV6-1 and TRBJ2-2; a weak D match, TRBD2 (6 bases). The CDR3 contains 13 residues. Per germline, CDR1 MNHNS and CDR2 SASEGT. DNA of the CDR3: TGTGCCAGCAGGGAAGTGGGAGGCGGGGAGCTGTTTTTT. The encoded protein is CASREVGGGELFF.

J is TRBJ1-1 and V is TRBV10-3, with D uncertain. Between the trimmed V and J ends, which lost 7 bases and 2 bases, there was a span of 11 bases. CDR3 length: 13 amino acids. The germline V gene encodes CDR1 ENHRY and CDR2 SYGVKD. The CDR3 sequence is CAITARPNTEAFF. CDR3 in DNA: TGTGCCATCACGGCCAGACCCAACACTGAAGCTTTCTTT.

The chain joins TRBV6-6 to TRBJ2-1, with a tentative D call TRBD2 (6 bases). The CDR3 length is 14 residues. Looked up from germline, CDR1 is MNHNY and CDR2 is SVGAGI (reference sequence). Trimming left V 5 bases short and J 5 bases short, with 13 bases between. DNA of the CDR3: TGTGCCAGCAGTCTAGCCGGGAGTAACAATGAGCAGTTCTTC. Amino acids: CASSLAGSNNEQFF.

This clone was seen ten or more times. This chain uses TRBV14 with TRBJ1-1; weak D call: TRBD1 (6 bases). The V end lost 0 bases, the J end lost 2 bases, and 10 bases lay between the germline ends. Per the germline V gene, CDR1 is SGHDN and CDR2 is FVKESK. CDR3 length: 15 residues. In nucleotides, the CDR3 is TGTGCCAGCAGCCAAGAGGGGGCTCTTAACACTGAAGCTTTCTTT. This sequence encodes CASSQEGALNTEAFF.

This clone occurred once. The chain uses TRBV30 and TRBJ1-2; possibly TRBD1 for D (6 bases). Germline V gene lookup returns CDR1 GTSNPN and CDR2 SVGIG (reference sequence). The CDR3 totals 13 residues. V was shortened by 0 bases and J by 8 bases, with 13 bases between the two germline ends. CDR3 region: CAWSVQQGEGYTF. In DNA form, the CDR3 reads TGTGCCTGGAGTGTACAACAGGGTGAGGGCTACACCTTC.

CDR3 sequence reads: CASSSDERQFNYGYTF. The DNA of the CDR3 is TGTGCCAGCAGTTCCGACGAACGACAATTTAACTATGGCTACACCTTC. The chain joins TRBV28 to TRBJ1-2; the D is unclear. The CDR3 extends over 16 amino acids. CDR1 MDHEN and CDR2 SYDVKM come from the germline V gene. V lost 4 bases and J lost 1, with 16 bases in between.

The sample holds a few counts of this clone. The J gene is TRBJ1-3, the V gene TRBV7-2; no reliable D call. Germline CDR1 reads SGHTA; CDR2 reads FQGNSA. Trimming removed 5 bases from V and 4 bases from J, with 15 bases in between. The CDR3 spans 15 residues. CDR3 DNA sequence: TGTGCCAGCAGCGTCGACCGGAATTCAGGAAACACCATATATTTT. Protein: CASSVDRNSGNTIYF.

This sequence joins TRBV27 and TRBJ1-2; 9 bases are a match to TRBD1. V gave up 3 bases and J gave up 2 bases; unmatched junction bases: 7. Germline V gene lookup returns CDR1 MNHEY and CDR2 SMNVEV (reference sequence). The CDR3 spans 16 residues. In DNA, the CDR3 is TGTGCCAGCAGTTTGCGACCCGGGACAGGGAACTATGGCTACACCTTC. Protein sequence: CASSLRPGTGNYGYTF.

The chain links TRBV21-1 to TRBJ1-5; TRBD1 is taken as the D call from the table, unchecked against the DNA. TRBV21-1 has pseudogene status. The CDR3 runs to 20 residues. Here the CDR3 DNA reads TGTGCCAGCAGCAAAGAAAGGACAGGTGAGGGGATAAAAAACAATCAGCCCCAGCATTTT. This encodes CASSKERTGEGIKNNQPQHF.

In this sample, this clone turned up a few times. The V gene is TRBV3-1 (or the pseudogene TRBV3-2), the J gene TRBJ2-7; D might be TRBD1 (5 bases). V was pared by 2 bases and J by 2 bases, with 10 bases between. The CDR3 covers 14 residues. Looked up from germline, CDR1 is LGHDT and CDR2 is YNNKEL (reference sequence). DNA for the CDR3: TGTGCCAGCAGCCAACTCACAGGTACCTACGAGCAGTACTTC. Its protein product is CASSQLTGTYEQYF.

The V gene is TRBV9, the J gene TRBJ1-3, with D uncertain. Trimming removed 0 bases from V and 4 bases from J, with 2 bases in between. The CDR3 runs to 12 residues. Looked up from germline, CDR1 is SGDLS and CDR2 is YYNGEE. The CDR3 sequence is CASSVDGNTIYF. The CDR3 DNA reads TGTGCCAGCAGCGTAGACGGAAACACCATATATTTT.

The sample holds one count of this clone. The CDR3 DNA is TGCAGCGTTGTTATCTGGAACACTGAAGCTTTCTTT. This sequence encodes CSVVIWNTEAFF. V gene TRBV29-1 combines with J gene TRBJ1-1; D gene uncertain. The CDR3 has 12 residues. Trimming cost V 4 bases and J 1 base, with 7 bases left between them. Looked up from germline, CDR1 is SQVTM and CDR2 is ANQGSEA.

V gene TRBV2 combines with J gene TRBJ2-1, with D possibly matching TRBD2 (6 bases). CDR3 size: 13 residues. CDR1 and CDR2 (germline): SNHLY, FYNNEI. Trimming shortened V by 1 base and J by 8 bases, and 9 bases separated the two germline ends. DNA of the CDR3: TGTGCCAGCAGTGAAGGGAGGGACTATGAGCAGTTCTTC. Protein product: CASSEGRDYEQFF. Variable domain in full (rest from reference TRBV2 and TRBJ2-1): EPEVTQTPSHQVTQMGQEVILRCVPISNHLYFYWYRQILGQKVEFLVSFYNNEISEKSEIFDDQFSVERPDGSNFTLKIRSTKLEDSAMYFCASSEGRDYEQFFGPGTRLTVL.

The V gene is TRBV24-1, the J gene TRBJ2-7; tentative D call: TRBD1 (5 bases). The ends were cut back, 8 bases at V and 3 bases at J, with 10 bases in the middle. In germline, CDR1 is KGHDR, CDR2 SFDVKD. This CDR3 region has 12 residues. CDR3: CATMSDSYEQYF. The CDR3 DNA reads as TGTGCCACCATGAGTGACAGCTACGAGCAGTACTTC.

This clone has just one count. The CDR3 DNA follows: TGTGCCAGCAGCTTCCCCACGCCAGCTTTCTTT. Translating it yields CASSFPTPAFF. The chain combines TRBV5-8 with TRBJ1-1, with no clear D. This CDR3 has 11 amino acids. V lost 2 bases and J 10 bases, leaving 9 bases between the germline ends. CDR1 and CDR2 (germline): SGHTS, YDEGEE.

The chain employs TRBV5-1 and TRBJ2-2, with a weak D call TRBD2 (5 bases). Germline lookup yields CDR1 SGHRS and CDR2 YFSETQ. The V end was cut by 2 bases, the J end by 7 bases, with 9 bases between. The CDR3 spans 13 residues. In DNA, the CDR3 is TGCGCCAGCAGCTTACGGGGAGTCGGGGAGCTGTTTTTT. This gives the protein CASSLRGVGELFF.

This chain joins TRBV6-2 or TRBV6-3 and TRBJ1-2; tentatively, D is TRBD1 (5 bases). Germline V gives CDR1 MNHEY, CDR2 SVGEGT. Trimming shortened V by 5 bases and J by 4 bases, and 11 bases separated the two germline ends. The CDR3 runs to 13 residues. The CDR3 nucleotides are TGTGCCAGCAGTCTGGGGCAGCTCTATGGCTACACCTTC. Protein: CASSLGQLYGYTF.

V and J are TRBV24-1 and TRBJ2-1; D call uncertain. The CDR3 loop spans 13 amino acids. Trimming pared 0 bases from V and 8 bases from J, leaving 7 bases between. The V gene's germline CDR1 is KGHDR and CDR2 SFDVKD. The CDR3 sequence is CATSDLFTDEQFF. The CDR3 DNA sequence: TGTGCCACCAGTGATTTGTTTACGGATGAGCAGTTCTTC.

Written as DNA, the CDR3 is TGCGCCAGCAGCCAAGTGGGGGGAGATCAGCCCCAGCATTTT. It yields the protein CASSQVGGDQPQHF. The rearrangement links TRBV4-3 to TRBJ1-5; a possible D gene is TRBD1 (5 bases). V lost 1 base, J lost 5 bases, and 9 bases lay in between. The CDR3 has 14 residues. The V gene's germline CDR1 is LGHNA and CDR2 YSLEER.

V gene TRBV7-9 combines with J gene TRBJ2-3; 8 bases fit TRBD1. This CDR3 is 15 amino acids long. Germline CDR1 is SEHNR and CDR2 is FQNEAQ (reference sequence). Losses at the gene ends were 5 bases for V and 1 base for J; bases not matched to a gene: 5. CDR3 sequence (DNA): TGTGCCAGCAGCCCCTGGACAGGGCGCACAGATACGCAGTATTTT. This translates into CASSPWTGRTDTQYF.

In nucleotides, the CDR3 is TGTGCCAGCAGTCTACAGAGGGCAGGCGGGGAGCTGTTTTTT. It specifies CASSLQRAGGELFF. The gene calls are TRBV4-2 and TRBJ2-2, with a possible D match to TRBD2 (5 bases). Trimming pared 6 bases from V and 7 bases from J, leaving 15 bases between. Germline CDR1 and CDR2: LGHNA and YNFKEQ. CDR3 length: 14 residues.

This rearrangement joins TRBV7-6 to TRBJ2-3; tentative D call: TRBD2 (6 bases). Germline lookup yields CDR1 SGHVS and CDR2 FNYEAQ. The CDR3 is 16 amino acids. V was clipped by 4 bases and J by 0 bases, with 14 bases between them. This chain's CDR3 is CASSYTASVSTDTQYF. CDR3 coding DNA: TGTGCCAGCAGCTACACAGCTAGCGTCAGCACAGATACGCAGTATTTT.

In nucleotides, the CDR3 is TGTGCCACCAGTGAAAGACAGGGAATATTCGACAAATATGGCTACACCTTC. Amino acid sequence: CATSERQGIFDKYGYTF. V and J are TRBV24-1 and TRBJ1-2; 7 bases align to TRBD1. Germline CDR1 is KGHDR and CDR2 is SFDVKD. V was pared by 4 bases and J by 5 bases, with 15 bases of the junction left unmatched. This CDR3 region has 17 residues.

CDR3 nucleotides: TGTGCCAGCAGTTTTTATATGAACACTGAAGCTTTCTTT. It encodes CASSFYMNTEAFF. The chain combines TRBV12-3 or TRBV12-4 with TRBJ1-1, with no clear D. This CDR3 contains 13 residues. V was clipped by 3 bases and J by 0 bases, with 5 bases between them.